Listed here are 3 T cell receptor beta chains from one sample, sequenced in a study of T cells after yellow fever vaccination. TCRdb processed the 5' RACE reads anew with MiXCR; each CDR3 protein has one entry. The top ten hold approximately 16% of the sample, which has roughly 300,000 distinct CDR3 sequences, less than 9.5% seen once. The source material was PBMCs, sampled about 49 days after the first yellow fever vaccination. These TCRs come from a man aged 18 to 29 who received the YFV17D yellow fever vaccine.

The rearrangement uses TRBV5-1 and TRBJ2-5; D is possibly TRBD2 (7 bases). Trimming took 2 bases from V and 2 from J, leaving 13 bases between them. Germline V gene lookup returns CDR1 SGHRS and CDR2 YFSETQ. The CDR3 consists of 15 residues. This chain's CDR3 is CASSFAGAPQETQYF. CDR3 DNA: TGCGCCAGCAGCTTTGCGGGGGCGCCTCAAGAGACCCAGTACTTC.

This sequence joins TRBV6-1 and TRBJ1-6; TRBD1 might be the D (5 bases). V lost 3 bases and J 7 bases, leaving 7 bases between the germline ends. The length of the CDR3 is 13 residues. In germline, CDR1 is MNHNS, CDR2 SASEGT. CDR3 nucleotide sequence: TGTGCCAGCAGTGAGAGGGACAATTCACCCCTCCACTTT. Its protein is CASSERDNSPLHF.

This clonotype has only a few counts. The V call is TRBV5-4, the J call TRBJ2-5; 7 bases map to TRBD1. CDR3 length equals 16 residues. Germline loops: CDR1 SGHNT, CDR2 YYREEE (reference sequence). Trimming removed 4 bases from V and 5 bases from J; junction bases left unmatched: 14. CDR3 coding DNA: TGTGCCAGCAGCCCTTCACACAACCCCAGGGGGGAGACCCAGTACTTC. Residues: CASSPSHNPRGETQYF.